These T cell receptor beta chains were read from a single sample in a study of T cell repertoires in cytomegalovirus infection. TCRdb re-called the reads with MiXCR, one entry per CDR3 protein. The table lists around 450,000 distinct CDR3 sequences, around 11% of them singletons. Source material: PBMCs. The source of these receptors is a human donor in good health (CMV status not recorded). Some clones in this sample may be carry-over from other donors' samples. CDR3s include the opening cysteine and the closing phenylalanine or tryptophan. A D gene is named only where the DNA matches it firmly. Clone size is given for some rows only: seen once, a few or many times, or a class if the clone is expanded.

d_call,v_call,clone_size,cdr3_length,j_call,cdr3_nt,cdr3_aa
.,TRBV20-1,many,15,TRBJ1-2,TGCAGACCAAGTGGGGGGACCCCTGGGAACTATGGCTACACCTTC,CRPSGGTPGNYGYTF
.,TRBV23-1,few,15,TRBJ2-7,TGCGCCAGCAGTCAAAACAAGAAACGATCCTACGAGCAGTACTTC,CASSQNKKRSYEQYF
.,TRBV6-6,many,13,TRBJ2-2,TGTGCCAGCACCCGAACGAGCACCGGGGAGCTGTTTTTT,CASTRTSTGELFF
TRBD1,TRBV4-1,many,16,TRBJ1-1,TGCGCCAGCAGCCATCCCGGGACAGGGACGTTGACTGAAGCTTTCTTT,CASSHPGTGTLTEAFF
.,TRBV5-1,many,15,TRBJ2-1,TGTGCCAGCAGCTTAGCAGGTGGGACCTACAATGAGCAGTTCTTC,CASSLAGGTYNEQFF
.,TRBV20-1,.,12,TRBJ2-1,TGCAGTGCTACGTTTATCAGCAATGAGCAGTTCTTC,CSATFISNEQFF
.,TRBV6-2/TRBV6-3,.,14,TRBJ2-7,TGTGCCAGCAGTTCCTCCGTAGCGATTCCCGAGCAGTACTTC,CASSSSVAIPEQYF
.,TRBV9,few,15,TRBJ1-2,TGTGCCAGCAGCGAGCCCTTGACCGCTAACTATGGCTACACCTTC,CASSEPLTANYGYTF
.,TRBV29-1,many,14,TRBJ2-1,TGCAGCGCCAATAGTGGGCCAACCTACAATGAGCAGTTCTTC,CSANSGPTYNEQFF
.,TRBV5-1,few,11,TRBJ1-1,TGCGCCAGCAGCTCCGGGATCCAAGCTTTCTTT,CASSSGIQAFF
TRBD1,TRBV19,.,15,TRBJ1-6,TGTGCCAGTAGTATACGGCAGGGGGCGAATTTACCCCTCCACTTT,CASSIRQGANLPLHF
TRBD1,TRBV7-3,few,16,TRBJ2-1,TGTGCCAGCAGCTCATTGGTGGGACAGACTAAGGATGAGCAGTTCTTC,CASSSLVGQTKDEQFF
.,TRBV20-1,.,10,TRBJ2-7,TGCAGTGCTAGTGATAACGTGCAGTACTTC,CSASDNVQYF
.,TRBV20-1,many,12,TRBJ2-7,TGCAGTGCTAGTATCCGGGCCTACGAGCAGTACTTC,CSASIRAYEQYF
.,TRBV6-5,.,14,TRBJ1-2,TGTGCCAGCAGTTTTCGGAAGAGGGGCTATGGCTACACCTTC,CASSFRKRGYGYTF
TRBD1,TRBV5-1,.,13,TRBJ2-1,TGCGCCAGCAGCTCAGGGGGCGACAATGAGCAGTTCTTC,CASSSGGDNEQFF
.,TRBV19,.,13,TRBJ2-1,TGTGCCAGTAGTAGCGGGTTCAACAATGAGCAGTTCTTC,CASSSGFNNEQFF
TRBD1,TRBV6-1,many,14,TRBJ1-1,TGTGCCAGCAATCGAAACAGGGGATTATCTGAAGCTTTCTTT,CASNRNRGLSEAFF
TRBD2,TRBV19,once,20,TRBJ2-3,TGTGCCAGTAGTATGGATCGGCTAGCGGGAGGCCTTTGGGGCACAGATACGCAGTATTTT,CASSMDRLAGGLWGTDTQYF
TRBD1,TRBV20-1,many,14,TRBJ2-7,TGCAGTTCCCCCGGGACAGGGGACCCTAACGAGCAGTACTTC,CSSPGTGDPNEQYF
.,TRBV15,few,13,TRBJ2-2,TGTGCCACCAGCAGAGGGTCAGGGGAGGAGCTGTTTTTT,CATSRGSGEELFF
.,TRBV12-3/TRBV12-4,many,15,TRBJ1-5,TGTGCCAGCAGTTTAAACAGGGAGGACAATCAGCCCCAGCATTTT,CASSLNREDNQPQHF
.,TRBV28,once,12,TRBJ2-7,TGTGCCGTGTATGGAACAAACTACGAGCAGTACTTC,CAVYGTNYEQYF
TRBD1,TRBV12-3/TRBV12-4,many,17,TRBJ2-4,TGTGCCAGCAGTCCGGGACAGGGGAACAGGGACAAAAACATTCAGTACTTC,CASSPGQGNRDKNIQYF
.,TRBV9,few,14,TRBJ2-7,TGTGCCAGCAGCGTAGGGCGGACCTCCTACGAGCAGTACTTC,CASSVGRTSYEQYF
TRBD2,TRBV3-1,many,17,TRBJ2-1,TGTGCCAGCAGCCCTCTGATCGGGCGGGGGGACGGGAATGAGCAGTTCTTC,CASSPLIGRGDGNEQFF
.,TRBV19,many,15,TRBJ2-1,TGTGCCAGTAGTATAACCCAGGCCTGGGTGAATGAGCAGTTCTTC,CASSITQAWVNEQFF
.,TRBV11-2,.,14,TRBJ2-1,TGTGCCGGAGCTGAAGGGCTTCAACACAATGAGCAGTTCTTC,CAGAEGLQHNEQFF
.,TRBV15,many,14,TRBJ2-2,TGTGCCACCAGCAGATATTCGAACACCGGGGAGCTGTTTTTT,CATSRYSNTGELFF
.,TRBV6-2/TRBV6-3,few,15,TRBJ1-2,TGTGCCAGCACCTTACGCGGGAGATCTGGCTATGGCTACACCTTC,CASTLRGRSGYGYTF
.,TRBV12-3/TRBV12-4,many,12,TRBJ2-7,TGTGCCAGCGGGAAGGGGACCTACGAGCAGTACTTC,CASGKGTYEQYF
.,TRBV10-3,many,16,TRBJ1-6,TGTGCCATCAGGGGGGGGGCGAGCTCCTATAATTCACCCCTCCACTTT,CAIRGGASSYNSPLHF
.,TRBV5-1,many,16,TRBJ2-7,TGCGCCAGCAGCTTCCGACCGGCTGGGGAGCTTCACGAGCAGTACTTC,CASSFRPAGELHEQYF
TRBD1,TRBV5-4,many,15,TRBJ2-3,TGTGCCAGCAGCACCTGGACAGGGGGCACAGATACGCAGTATTTT,CASSTWTGGTDTQYF
.,TRBV20-1,.,15,TRBJ2-1,TGCAGTGCTAGTAAGGGGGGCGCTGGGGACAATGAGCAGTTCTTC,CSASKGGAGDNEQFF
.,TRBV6-5,many,16,TRBJ1-6,TGTGCCAGCAGTTACACGGGGGTCTCCTATAATTCACCCCTCCACTTT,CASSYTGVSYNSPLHF
TRBD2,TRBV7-3,many,20,TRBJ2-2,TGTGCCAGCAGCGCTACCTCGGGACTAGCGGGACAGCACGGCACCGGGGAGCTGTTTTTT,CASSATSGLAGQHGTGELFF
TRBD2,TRBV5-5,many,15,TRBJ2-7,TGTGCCAGCAGCTCACTAGCGGGAGTTAGCTACGAGCAGTACTTC,CASSSLAGVSYEQYF
TRBD1,TRBV7-3,few,17,TRBJ2-2,TGTGCCAGCAGCTTTTTAAGGGGGCCCACGAACACCGGGGAGCTGTTTTTT,CASSFLRGPTNTGELFF
.,TRBV9,many,16,TRBJ2-3,TGTGCCAGCAGCGCCGGCGCCCGCCCCGAGGCAGATACGCAGTATTTT,CASSAGARPEADTQYF
.,TRBV15,many,16,TRBJ1-2,TGTGCCACCACTCCACCGGAGGGGGTCGGTAACTATGGCTACACCTTC,CATTPPEGVGNYGYTF
TRBD2,TRBV10-3,many,16,TRBJ2-3,TGTGCCATCAGTGGGTCTAGCGGGAGATTAACAGATACGCAGTATTTT,CAISGSSGRLTDTQYF
TRBD1,TRBV7-3,many,17,TRBJ2-1,TGTGCCAGCAGCGATCACAGGGGGACCTTATCCTACAATGAGCAGTTCTTC,CASSDHRGTLSYNEQFF
TRBD2,TRBV5-6,.,20,TRBJ2-1,TGTGCCAGCAGCTTGGTGGTTCTACTAGCGGGGGCGAGCTCCTACAATGAGCAGTTCTTC,CASSLVVLLAGASSYNEQFF
TRBD1,TRBV18,many,14,TRBJ1-1,TGCGCCAGCAGCCCCCGACAGGGAGGCACTGAAGCTTTCTTT,CASSPRQGGTEAFF
.,TRBV12-3/TRBV12-4,many,15,TRBJ1-5,TGTGCCAGCAGTTGGAGAAGGCAGGGTGGCCAGCCCCAGCATTTT,CASSWRRQGGQPQHF
.,TRBV20-1,.,16,TRBJ1-1,TGCAGTGCTAGAGATCACCCAGGCCCGAGGCGGACTGAAGCTTTCTTT,CSARDHPGPRRTEAFF